This entry lists 28 T cell receptor beta chains sequenced from one sample in a study of blood T cell repertoires in COVID-19. Some clones are missing from TCRdb's copy, which holds only in-frame ones; the method was immunoSEQ multiplex PCR. The sample has 140,000 or so clones; roughly 79% are singletons. Sample: peripheral blood. The receptors derive from a middle-aged man with active or convalescent COVID-19.

V usage is TRBV6-5 and J usage is TRBJ2-3; D call uncertain. V lost 7 bases, J lost 6 bases, and 8 bases lay in between. This CDR3 is 11 amino acids long. The germline V gene encodes CDR1 MNHEY and CDR2 SVGAGI. The CDR3 here is CASNFLDTQYF. The CDR3 bases are TGTGCCAGCAACTTTTTGGATACGCAGTATTTT.

The chain combines TRBV5-1 with TRBJ1-2, with TRBD1 as a possible D gene (5 bases). The CDR3 length is 13 residues. Trimming cost V 1 base and J 7 bases, with 11 bases left between them. Germline loops: CDR1 SGHRS, CDR2 YFSETQ. CDR3 loop: CASSLSSGPGYTF. The CDR3 DNA is TGCGCCAGCAGCTTGTCTTCAGGGCCTGGCTACACCTTC.

V is TRBV9 and J is TRBJ1-1, with 7 bases lining up with TRBD1. Germline CDR1 reads SGDLS; CDR2 reads YYNGEE. Trimming cost V 5 bases and J 8 bases; bases outside gene matches: 9. This CDR3 comprises 13 residues. The chain's CDR3 is CASSAETGSEAFF. The CDR3 region has the DNA TGTGCCAGCAGTGCGGAGACAGGGTCCGAAGCTTTCTTT.

This chain uses TRBV27 with TRBJ2-2, with 7 bases matching TRBD1. Germline V gives CDR1 MNHEY, CDR2 SMNVEV (reference sequence). Trimming at V came to 1 base and at J to 6 bases, leaving 2 bases not matched to a gene. CDR3 size: 14 residues. CDR3 sequence: CASSLLRGPGELFF. In DNA form, the CDR3 reads TGTGCCAGCAGTTTATTGAGGGGGCCCGGGGAGCTGTTTTTT.

This chain joins TRBV7-7 and TRBJ2-3; TRBD1 is a possible D gene (5 bases). Between the trimmed V and J ends, which lost 3 bases and 5 bases, there was a span of 15 bases. Germline CDR1 SSHAT, CDR2 FNYEAQ (reference sequence). The CDR3 length is 15 residues. CDR3 region: CASSLGPRAGDTQYF. The CDR3 nucleotides read TGTGCCAGCAGCTTGGGGCCTAGGGCAGGAGATACGCAGTATTTT.

The chain uses TRBV15 and TRBJ1-5, with D perhaps TRBD1 (5 bases). V was cut by 2 bases and J by 2 bases, with 10 bases left in between. Germline lookup yields CDR1 LNHNV and CDR2 YYDKDF (reference sequence). The CDR3 is 15 residues long. Here the CDR3 reads CATSRRGGGNQPQHF. The DNA of the CDR3 is TGTGCCACCAGCAGAAGGGGCGGAGGCAATCAGCCCCAGCATTTT.

The rearrangement uses TRBV19 and TRBJ2-5, with TRBD1 identical over 7 bases. V lost 3 bases to trimming and J lost 5 bases; unmatched junction nucleotides: 12. Germline CDR1 is LNHDA and CDR2 is SQIVND (reference sequence). This CDR3 is built from 16 residues. The CDR3 sequence: CASSMRKRGQRETQYF. CDR3 in DNA: TGTGCCAGTAGTATGAGGAAAAGGGGGCAACGGGAGACCCAGTACTTC.

The rearrangement uses TRBV30 and TRBJ1-1; D is unresolved. The CDR3 consists of 17 residues. CDR1 and CDR2 from the germline V gene are GTSNPN and SVGIG (reference sequence). V was clipped by 6 bases and J by 1 base, with 24 bases between them. The CDR3 bases are TGTGCCTGCCTCGGGTTTCGCCCTGCCGCCGAGAACACTGAAGCTTTCTTT. It is translated as CACLGFRPAAENTEAFF.

The chain uses TRBV5-1 and TRBJ2-3, with 9 bases lining up with TRBD1. The germline V gene has CDR1 SGHRS and CDR2 YFSETQ. This CDR3 region has 16 residues. V shed 4 bases and J 4 bases; nucleotides not matched to a gene: 10. CDR3 sequence (DNA): TGCGCCAGCAGCCCCCCCCGGGACAGGGTGGCAGATACGCAGTATTTT. Translated, it gives CASSPPRDRVADTQYF. Full variable domain (rest looked up from reference TRBV5-1 and TRBJ2-3): KAGVTQTPRYLIKTRGQQVTLSCSPISGHRSVSWYQQTPGQGLQFLFEYFSETQRNKGNFPGRFSGRQFSNSRSEMNVSTLELGDSALYLCASSPPRDRVADTQYFGPGTRLTVL.

This clone appeared a few times. The chain has TRBV27 and TRBJ1-2, with D hard to call. Trimming took 8 bases from V and 3 from J, leaving 19 bases between them. CDR1 and CDR2 from the germline V gene are MNHEY and SMNVEV (reference sequence). This CDR3 region has 15 residues. For the CDR3, the DNA is TGTGCCAGCGGAAACTCAGGCCAATCATACTATGGCTACACCTTC. It specifies CASGNSGQSYYGYTF.

The gene calls are TRBV28 and TRBJ2-7; 7 nucleotides line up with TRBD2. The ends lost 3 bases at V and 5 bases at J; junction bases unmatched: 7. Germline V CDR1 and CDR2: MDHEN, SYDVKM. The CDR3 is 14 residues long. In DNA, the CDR3 is TGTGCCAGCAGTTTGGTGGCGGGAGAGGACGAGCAGTACTTC. Encoded protein: CASSLVAGEDEQYF.

This rearrangement joins TRBV27 to TRBJ2-5; D uncertain. The CDR3 is 13 amino acids. CDR1 MNHEY and CDR2 SMNVEV come from the germline V gene (reference sequence). Trimming pared 6 bases from V and 0 bases from J, leaving 8 bases between. The CDR3 region is CASRKHDQETQYF. CDR3 bases: TGTGCCAGCAGAAAACACGACCAAGAGACCCAGTACTTC.

A few counts support this clone. The rearrangement links TRBV15 to TRBJ2-5; D possibly corresponds to TRBD1 (6 bases). The CDR3 runs to 13 residues. V dropped 8 bases and J dropped 5 bases, with 15 bases sitting between them. The germline V gene has CDR1 LNHNV and CDR2 YYDKDF (reference sequence). Here the CDR3 DNA reads TGTGCCACCGGAGACAGGAACTCCGAGACCCAGTACTTC. Translating it yields CATGDRNSETQYF.

This rearrangement joins TRBV28 to TRBJ2-3; 11 nucleotides match TRBD2. The CDR3 length is 14 residues. Germline-derived CDR1 and CDR2 are MDHEN and SYDVKM. The V and J ends lost 6 bases and 15 bases, in that order; junction bases with no gene match: 14. The CDR3 nucleotides are TGTGCCAGCAGCGTCCCTTTAGCGGGAGGGCCGCTATATTTT. It encodes CASSVPLAGGPLYF.

The chain links TRBV28 to TRBJ2-3, with D maybe TRBD2 (7 bases). Germline V CDR1 and CDR2: MDHEN, SYDVKM. The ends were cut back, 6 bases at V and 2 bases at J, with 12 bases in the middle. The CDR3 sequence is 14 residues long. The CDR3 here is CASRGGALTDTQYF. CDR3 nucleotides: TGTGCCAGCAGAGGGGGGGCACTCACAGATACGCAGTATTTT.

The V and J genes are TRBV5-4 and TRBJ2-5; 7 bases line up with TRBD1. Germline trimming cut 4 bases from V and 5 bases from J; bases unmatched to any gene: 14. The germline V gene encodes CDR1 SGHNT and CDR2 YYREEE (reference sequence). The CDR3 covers 16 residues. CDR3 protein: CASSTPGRGSRETQYF. CDR3 coding DNA: TGTGCCAGCAGCACCCCGGGCAGGGGGAGTCGGGAGACCCAGTACTTC.

V gene TRBV2 combines with J gene TRBJ2-3; TRBD2 aligns across 14 bases. The CDR3 runs 18 residues. Trimming at V came to 5 bases and at J to 1 base, leaving 8 bases not matched to a gene. Germline V lookup: CDR1 SNHLY, CDR2 FYNNEI. The CDR3: CASSTGLAGEGGTDTQYF. Written as DNA, the CDR3 is TGTGCCAGCAGTACGGGACTAGCGGGAGAAGGGGGCACAGATACGCAGTATTTT.

The chain recombines TRBV19 with TRBJ2-3; perhaps TRBD2 as D (6 bases). V lost 3 bases, J lost 2 bases, and 9 bases lay in between. Germline V gives CDR1 LNHDA, CDR2 SQIVND (reference sequence). This CDR3 is 14 amino acids long. The CDR3 sequence is CASSMWGLTDTQYF. The CDR3 bases are TGTGCCAGTAGTATGTGGGGACTCACAGATACGCAGTATTTT.

This clone appeared a few times. V gene TRBV9 combines with J gene TRBJ2-7; 7 bases map to TRBD2. The junction had 5 bases not matched to a gene; V was cut back by 3 bases and J by 5 bases. The length of the CDR3 is 13 residues. Germline V gene lookup returns CDR1 SGDLS and CDR2 YYNGEE. The CDR3 DNA reads as TGTGCCAGCAGCGCGGCGGGAGAGGACGAGCAGTACTTC. As protein: CASSAAGEDEQYF.

This clone turned up a few times. Its ends do not fully match the called genes, so a read error is possible. The CDR3 coding sequence is TGTGCCAGCAGCTTAACCGGAGGAGCCTCTAATAAAAAACTGTTTTTT. It yields the protein CASSLTGGASNKKLFF. V is TRBV7-6 and J is TRBJ1-4; D is ambiguous. In germline, CDR1 is SGHVS, CDR2 FNYEAQ. The length of the CDR3 is 16 residues.

The chain is built from TRBV6-4 and TRBJ2-1, with D perhaps matching TRBD1 (6 bases). Looked up from germline, CDR1 is MRHNA and CDR2 is SNTAGT. The CDR3 has 16 amino acids. V shed 0 bases and J shed 4 bases, with 13 bases lying between them. CDR3 sequence: CASSDSGGRGYNEQFF. CDR3 DNA: TGTGCCAGCAGTGACTCTGGCGGCAGGGGATACAATGAGCAGTTCTTC.

V gene TRBV6-5 combines with J gene TRBJ1-2; D might be TRBD1 (5 bases). In germline, CDR1 is MNHEY, CDR2 SVGAGI. The CDR3 is 13 residues long. The V and J ends lost 7 bases and 4 bases respectively, with 13 bases between them. CDR3 DNA sequence: TGTGCCAGCACTGGGGGGTCTACCTATGGCTACACCTTC. Its protein product is CASTGGSTYGYTF.

This chain connects TRBV28 to TRBJ2-1; 8 bases match TRBD2. The V segment lost 2 bases and the J segment 0 bases; nucleotides outside the gene matches: 6. Germline values: CDR1 MDHEN, CDR2 SYDVKM. The CDR3 has 17 residues. The DNA of the CDR3 is TGTGCCAGCAGTTTACCCGCGGGAGGCAGCTCCTACAATGAGCAGTTCTTC. Its protein is CASSLPAGGSSYNEQFF. The full variable domain, its missing parts supplied by reference TRBV28 and TRBJ2-1, is DVKVTQSSRYLVKRTGEKVFLECVQDMDHENMFWYRQDPGLGLRLIYFSYDVKMKEKGDIPEGYSVSREKKERFSLILESASTNQTSMYLCASSLPAGGSSYNEQFFGPGTRLTVL.

This sequence joins TRBV25-1 and TRBJ2-1; possibly TRBD1 for D (6 bases). Trimming removed 1 base from V and 6 bases from J, with 13 bases in between. The CDR3 extends over 15 amino acids. Germline CDR1 is MGHDK and CDR2 is SYGVNS. The CDR3 loop is CASSEWARGGNEQFF. In DNA form, the CDR3 reads TGTGCCAGCAGTGAATGGGCCAGGGGTGGCAATGAGCAGTTCTTC.

The CDR3 region is CASSLDRSSYNSPLHF. The CDR3 bases are TGTGCCAGCAGCCTAGACAGGAGCTCCTATAATTCACCCCTCCACTTT. The chain has TRBV7-9 and TRBJ1-6, with D possibly being TRBD1 (6 bases). V was trimmed by 5 bases and J by 0 bases, leaving 11 bases between them. The V gene's germline CDR1 is SEHNR and CDR2 FQNEAQ (reference sequence). This CDR3 spans 16 amino acids.

The rearrangement links TRBV5-1 to TRBJ2-1; TRBD2 matches at 7 bases. This CDR3 has 15 residues. Germline CDR1 reads SGHRS; CDR2 reads YFSETQ. Trimming took 1 base from V and 5 from J; bases not matched to a gene: 6. The CDR3 is CASSLTLAGNNEQFF. The CDR3 region has the DNA TGCGCCAGCAGCTTGACGTTAGCGGGTAACAATGAGCAGTTCTTC.

This clone has a count of ten or more. The chain carries TRBV7-8 and TRBJ1-5; the D is unclear. This CDR3 spans 18 amino acids. Germline lookup yields CDR1 SGHVS and CDR2 FQNEAQ. Between the trimmed V and J ends, which lost 3 bases and 1 base, there was a span of 19 bases. The CDR3 protein is CASSFASPHGRSNQPQHF. CDR3 nucleotides: TGTGCCAGCAGCTTCGCCTCGCCCCACGGGAGGAGCAATCAGCCCCAGCATTTT.

This clone was counted between two and nine times. The rearrangement links TRBV1 to TRBJ1-5; no DNA check was done on the table's D call, TRBD1. TRBV1 is recorded as a pseudogene. The CDR3 spans 16 residues. The DNA for the CDR3 is TGCACCAGCAGCCCCCCCCGGGGCAGGGGGAGGCAGCCCCAGCATTTT. Encoded protein: CTSSPPRGRGRQPQHF.